These T cell receptor beta chains were read from a single sample in a study of blood T cell repertoires in COVID-19. Clones were read by immunoSEQ multiplex PCR, and TCRdb kept only the in-frame ones, dropping some. The sample contains about 250,000 clones, about 83% of which appear only once. Sequenced sample: peripheral blood. The origin of the receptors is a human donor in a cohort sampled during active COVID-19. Both conserved end residues are part of each CDR3. D genes are given only for firm matches. A row's size may be missing; if present it is once, few, many or a size class.

D	length	V	size	J	DNA	CDR3
NA	15	TRBV15	few	TRBJ1-2	TGTGCCACCAGCAGAGATCAAAGGACTGCTTATGGCTACACCTTC	CATSRDQRTAYGYTF
NA	15	TRBV11-3	NA	TRBJ2-2	TGTGCCAGCAGCTCGGTCGGGGGACACACCGGGGAGCTGTTTTTT	CASSSVGGHTGELFF
NA	13	TRBV29-1	NA	TRBJ2-7	TGCAGCTCACTGAGGGCGGTTGGAGGCGAGCAGTACTTC	CSSLRAVGGEQYF
NA	16	TRBV5-4	NA	TRBJ1-2	TGTGCCAGCAGCCCAGCCGGGGAGGGTGCGGACTATGGCTACACCTTC	CASSPAGEGADYGYTF
TRBD1	13	TRBV29-1	once	TRBJ2-5	TGCAGCGTAAAGGACAGGGCGCAAGAGACCCAGTACTTC	CSVKDRAQETQYF
NA	15	TRBV4-2	NA	TRBJ2-3	TGTGCCAGCAGCCATGAGGGGGGGCCCTCAGATACGCAGTATTTT	CASSHEGGPSDTQYF
NA	12	TRBV7-2	NA	TRBJ2-7	TGTGCCAGCAGCTTAAGCTTTTACGAGCAGTACTTC	CASSLSFYEQYF
TRBD2	16	TRBV18	once	TRBJ2-1	TGTGCCAGCTCACCGCCCCAAGCGGGGGGCGGCAATGAGCAGTTCTTC	CASSPPQAGGGNEQFF
TRBD1	15	TRBV14	NA	TRBJ2-5	TGTGCCAGCAGCGAAAGGCCCGACAGGGTGGAGACCCAGTACTTC	CASSERPDRVETQYF
NA	13	TRBV6-1	once	TRBJ1-2	TGTGCCAGCAGTGAAGGCAGGCAATTTGGCTACACCTTC	CASSEGRQFGYTF
NA	18	TRBV28	few	TRBJ1-5	TGTGCCAGCAGTTTAAATGGTTTAAGGTCTCGGGGCAATCAGCCCCAGCATTTT	CASSLNGLRSRGNQPQHF
TRBD1	16	TRBV28	NA	TRBJ1-3	TGTGCCAGCAGTTCGGGACAGGGAAATCGTGGAAACACCATATATTTT	CASSSGQGNRGNTIYF
TRBD1	14	TRBV5-1	NA	TRBJ2-7	TGCGCCAGCAGCCGGGACAGGGCAACCTACGAGCAGTACTTC	CASSRDRATYEQYF
TRBD1	14	TRBV18	NA	TRBJ1-2	TGTGCCAGCTCACCTCCGGGACAGGGTTACGGCTACACCTTC	CASSPPGQGYGYTF
NA	14	TRBV12-5	few	TRBJ1-5	TGTGCTAGTGGTTTTAGCACAGGCTTCGGTCCCCAGCATTTT	CASGFSTGFGPQHF
TRBD2	18	TRBV13	NA	TRBJ2-7	TGTGCCAGCAGCTTAGGACTAGCGGGAGGGCCCGTATACCACGAGCAGTACTTC	CASSLGLAGGPVYHEQYF
NA	15	TRBV7-6	many	TRBJ1-6	TGTGCCAGCAGCTTAGATCTTAGACACTCTTCACCCCTCCACTTT	CASSLDLRHSSPLHF
TRBD1	13	TRBV18	NA	TRBJ2-7	TGTGCCAGCACCCAGGGGGCAGCCTACGAGCAGTACTTC	CASTQGAAYEQYF
TRBD1	15	TRBV24-1	NA	TRBJ2-7	TGTGCCACCAGTGATCGGGACAGTATCTCCTACGAGCAGTACTTC	CATSDRDSISYEQYF
TRBD1	14	TRBV6-5	few	TRBJ1-5	TGTGCCAGCGCGGTGACAGGGGCAGGTCAGCCCCAGCATTTT	CASAVTGAGQPQHF
NA	13	TRBV7-2	NA	TRBJ2-1	TGTGCCAGCAGCCGCGGACTCTCCAATGAGCAGTTCTTC	CASSRGLSNEQFF
NA	16	TRBV10-3	NA	TRBJ2-5	TGTGCCATCAGTGAGCTTGGACAGAGACCTCAAGAGACCCAGTACTTC	CAISELGQRPQETQYF
NA	14	TRBV9	many	TRBJ2-1	TGTGCCAGCAACCCGGGGGCTAGCGGCAATGAGCAGTTCTTC	CASNPGASGNEQFF
TRBD1	15	TRBV28	NA	TRBJ2-5	TGTGCCGGGGGAGGATCGGGACAGGGCCAAGAGACCCAGTACTTC	CAGGGSGQGQETQYF
NA	14	TRBV19	few	TRBJ2-1	TGTGCCAGTAGTAGACAGGAGGTCCACAATGAGCAGTTCTTC	CASSRQEVHNEQFF
NA	13	TRBV6-5	NA	TRBJ1-2	TGTGCCAGCAGGAAAGGAGGGATCTATGGCTACACCTTC	CASRKGGIYGYTF
TRBD1	15	TRBV9	NA	TRBJ1-4	TGTGCCAGCAGCGGGGGGGACAGGTTTAATGAAAAACTGTTTTTT	CASSGGDRFNEKLFF
TRBD1	14	TRBV6-5	NA	TRBJ2-7	TGTGCCAGCAGTAATGGACAGGGGAGCTACGAGCAGTACTTC	CASSNGQGSYEQYF
NA	14	TRBV9	NA	TRBJ1-1	TGTGCCAGCAGCTCAGGGGCGAAGAACACTGAAGCTTTCTTT	CASSSGAKNTEAFF
NA	14	TRBV18	NA	TRBJ2-7	TGTGCCAGCTCACCACCCAACAGGCCCTACGAGCAGTACTTC	CASSPPNRPYEQYF
TRBD1	17	TRBV11-2	NA	TRBJ1-6	TGTGCCAGCAGCTCGCGACAGGGGAGGGCCTATAATTCACCCCTCCACTTT	CASSSRQGRAYNSPLHF
TRBD2	15	TRBV18	NA	TRBJ2-1	TGTGCCAGCTCAATTAGCGGGAGCTCCTACAATGAGCAGTTCTTC	CASSISGSSYNEQFF
TRBD1	14	TRBV5-1	once	TRBJ1-1	TGCGCCAGCAGCTTGTTACAGGGGGGAACTGAAGCTTTCTTT	CASSLLQGGTEAFF
NA	12	TRBV27	NA	TRBJ1-3	TGTTCCCGGACAGCCTCTGGAAACACCATATATTTT	CSRTASGNTIYF
NA	14	TRBV18	NA	TRBJ2-5	TGTGCCAGCTCACCATGGGCTAGCTTTGAGACCCAGTACTTC	CASSPWASFETQYF